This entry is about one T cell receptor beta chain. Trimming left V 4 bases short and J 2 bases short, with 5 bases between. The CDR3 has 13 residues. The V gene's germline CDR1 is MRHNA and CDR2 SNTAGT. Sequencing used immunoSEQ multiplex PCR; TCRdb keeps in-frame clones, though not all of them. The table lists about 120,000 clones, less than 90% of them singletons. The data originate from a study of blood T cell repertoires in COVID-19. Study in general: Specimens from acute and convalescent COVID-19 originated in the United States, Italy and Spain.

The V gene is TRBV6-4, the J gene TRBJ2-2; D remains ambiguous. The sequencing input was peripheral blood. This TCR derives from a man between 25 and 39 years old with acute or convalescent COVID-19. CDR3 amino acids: CASSAVNTGELFF. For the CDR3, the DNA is TGTGCCAGCAGTGCCGTTAACACCGGGGAGCTGTTTTTT.